The present TCR beta chain was sequenced within a study of PD-1 blockade in mismatch repair-deficient tumors. Study background: Patients had approximately 11 mismatch repair-deficient cancer types, all previously treated and progressing. Study findings and constraints: Rapid post-treatment expansion, then contraction, generally preceding radiologic response, marked tumor-resident clones.

Mismatch repair deficiency was confirmed in all patients, by PCR or immunohistochemistry. TCRs were sequenced from a few patients responding to pembrolizumab. This clone was counted a few times. Antigen: not known. Germline-derived CDR1 and CDR2 are LNHDA and SQIVND (reference sequence). J was trimmed by 4 bases and V by 10 bases; bases with no gene match: 14. The CDR3 spans 15 residues. Here immunoSEQ multiplex PCR was the method, and the copy in TCRdb shows in-frame clones only, minus some. Of 49,000 or so clones listed, more than 65% were seen once; the top ten hold roughly 8%. This TCR came from an adult with mismatch repair-deficient cancer. The chain links TRBV19 to TRBJ1-2, with 8 bases fitting TRBD1. Material: peripheral blood, obtained 20 weeks after starting pembrolizumab. The CDR3 reads CATAYPSGTGYGYTF. DNA for the CDR3: TGTGCCACCGCCTACCCATCCGGGACAGGCTATGGCTACACCTTC.